This TCR beta chain originates from a study of blood T cell repertoires in COVID-19. For the study at large: COVID-19 samples, acute and convalescent, were from the United States, Italy and Spain. T cells, B-cell-depleted T cells, or PBMCs supplied cDNA or gDNA.

Authors' analysis steps: Cell counts per sample came from amplifying reference gene primers. Using immunoSEQ multiplex PCR, the repertoire was profiled, and TCRdb retains in-frame clones only, with some absent. V and J calls and clone size follow that table, whereas D and trimming were derived from the DNA. The sample has some 200,000 clones, 80% to 85% seen once. V lost 3 bases to trimming and J lost 8 bases; unmatched junction nucleotides: 15. This CDR3 has 17 amino acids. CDR1 is MGHRA and CDR2 is YSYEKL in the germline V gene. The chain employs TRBV4-1 and TRBJ2-1; TRBD1 agrees at 8 bases. Input material: peripheral blood. The TCR sequence derives from a woman in her twenties or thirties who had recovered from COVID-19. For the CDR3, the DNA is TGCGCCAGCAGCCAGATAATACAGGGGGACCATGGCGATGAGCAGTTCTTC. Residues: CASSQIIQGDHGDEQFF.